One sample yielded the 18 T cell receptor beta chains listed below, sequenced in a study of T cell changes during pregnancy in multiple sclerosis. Only in-frame clones appear in the TCRdb table, and some are missing; sequencing was by immunoSEQ multiplex PCR. The sample lists 75,000 to 85,000 clones, 90% to 95% occurring once. The sequenced sample was peripheral blood, obtained in the second trimester of pregnancy. These TCRs come from a female donor with multiple sclerosis, enrolled in a pregnancy study.

The chain couples TRBV5-4 to TRBJ1-1; 7 bases agree with TRBD1. The germline V gene has CDR1 SGHNT and CDR2 YYREEE (reference sequence). Unmatched junction bases numbered 20, after V lost 4 bases and J lost 11 bases. The CDR3 is made up of 16 amino acids. DNA of the CDR3: TGTGCCAGCAGCCCAGGAAGGGGCAGGGGGGATGGGGAGGCTTTCTTT. Translating gives CASSPGRGRGDGEAFF.

The rearrangement uses TRBV6-1 and TRBJ1-1; 9 bases map to TRBD1. CDR1 MNHNS and CDR2 SASEGT come from the germline V gene. With 7 bases clipped from V and 11 bases from J, the junction kept 11 bases outside the gene matches. There are 13 residues in the CDR3. The CDR3 DNA sequence: TGTGCCAGCACCGAAGGGACAGGGCTGAACGCTTTCTTT. As protein: CASTEGTGLNAFF.

CDR3 coding DNA: TGCGCCAGCAGCCCCCCAACGGGGGTCAATAATTCACCCCTCCACTTT. Protein product: CASSPPTGVNNSPLHF. The chain combines TRBV5-1 with TRBJ1-6; D perhaps matches TRBD1 (5 bases). This CDR3 is 16 amino acids long. V lost 4 bases to trimming and J lost 5 bases, with 16 bases between them. Germline V gene sequence: CDR1 SGHRS, CDR2 YFSETQ.

This clone was seen a single time. The rearrangement uses TRBV5-1 and TRBJ2-1; 7 bases fit TRBD1. From germline, CDR1 is SGHRS and CDR2 YFSETQ. This CDR3 comprises 14 residues. J lost 4 bases, V lost 3 bases, and 4 bases had no gene match. CDR3 region: CASSSGTEYNEQFF. The CDR3, as DNA: TGCGCCAGCAGCTCCGGGACAGAGTACAATGAGCAGTTCTTC.

The chain employs TRBV5-1 and TRBJ1-6; TRBD1 is a possible D gene (6 bases). Trimming stripped 2 bases from V and 8 bases from J, with 11 bases between. This CDR3 is 14 amino acids long. Per the germline V gene, CDR1 is SGHRS and CDR2 is YFSETQ. DNA of the CDR3: TGCGCCAGCAGCTTATATACAGGGCATTCACCCCTCCACTTT. Translated: CASSLYTGHSPLHF.

This chain uses TRBV30 with TRBJ2-2; D remains ambiguous. V lost 3 bases and J 6 bases, leaving 8 bases between the germline ends. The CDR3 extends over 12 amino acids. The V gene's germline CDR1 is GTSNPN and CDR2 SVGIG (reference sequence). As DNA, the CDR3 is TGTGCCTGGAGCGGTCTATCCGGGGAGCTGTTTTTT. Translated, it gives CAWSGLSGELFF.

The V gene is TRBV30, the J gene TRBJ2-2; D is ambiguous. Trimming took off 4 bases at V and 2 bases at J, with 14 bases between the two ends. The CDR3 has 15 residues. The germline CDR1 and CDR2 sequences are GTSNPN and SVGIG (reference sequence). In DNA form, the CDR3 reads TGTGCCTGGATTAGGCAGGCGATAAACACCGGGGAGCTGTTTTTT. Its translation: CAWIRQAINTGELFF.

The gene calls are TRBV7-3 and TRBJ2-7, with D maybe TRBD2 (5 bases). Trimming shortened V by 4 bases and J by 5 bases, and 9 bases separated the two germline ends. The CDR3 extends over 12 amino acids. Looked up from germline, CDR1 is SGHTA and CDR2 is FQGTGA. CDR3 residues: CASSSEADEQYF. In nucleotides, the CDR3 is TGTGCCAGCAGCTCGGAGGCGGACGAGCAGTACTTC. Complete variable domain (other parts from reference TRBV7-3 and TRBJ2-7): GAGVSQTPSNKVTEKGKYVELRCDPISGHTALYWYRQSLGQGPEFLIYFQGTGAADDSGLPNDRFFAVRPEGSVSTLKIQRTERGDSAVYLCASSSEADEQYFGPGTRLTVT.

The V call is TRBV18, the J call TRBJ2-5, with D perhaps TRBD2 (6 bases). The CDR3 length is 14 residues. Germline V gene data show CDR1 as KGHSH and CDR2 as LQKENI. The V and J ends lost 7 bases and 5 bases respectively, with 17 bases between them. The DNA for the CDR3 is TGTGCCAGCTTCTCCTCCGGGGGTTCGGAGACCCAGTACTTC. Translation: CASFSSGGSETQYF.

The genes are TRBV5-4 and TRBJ2-1; tentative D call: TRBD2 (6 bases). With 8 bases removed from V and 9 bases from J, the gap between germline ends came to 18 bases. The CDR3 runs to 13 residues. CDR1 is SGHNT and CDR2 is YYREEE in the germline V gene (reference sequence). The CDR3 DNA reads as TGTGCCAGTCTCTCGGAGGGCCTTGGTGAGCAGTTCTTC. Translated: CASLSEGLGEQFF.

The chain has TRBV30 and TRBJ2-7; perhaps TRBD1 as D (6 bases). Trimming pared 4 bases from V and 2 bases from J, leaving 15 bases between. Germline V gives CDR1 GTSNPN, CDR2 SVGIG (reference sequence). The CDR3 consists of 14 residues. CDR3 residues: CAWTRDNGPYEQYF. The CDR3 region has the DNA TGTGCCTGGACCCGGGACAACGGACCCTACGAGCAGTACTTC. Full variable domain (rest looked up from reference TRBV30 and TRBJ2-7): SQTIHQWPATLVQPVGSPLSLECTVEGTSNPNLYWYRQAAGRGLQLLFYSVGIGQISSEVPQNLSASRPQDRQFILSSKKLLLSDSGFYLCAWTRDNGPYEQYFGPGTRLTVT.

The V call is TRBV11-3, the J call TRBJ1-3, with no clear D. CDR3 length: 13 amino acids. Germline assignment: CDR1 SGHNT and CDR2 YENEEA. The ends were cut back, 5 bases at V and 2 bases at J, with 7 bases in the middle. CDR3 sequence: CASSLGAGNTIYF. The CDR3 DNA reads TGTGCCAGCAGCCTCGGGGCTGGAAACACCATATATTTT.

V is TRBV6-1 and J is TRBJ2-5, with a weak D call TRBD1 (6 bases). CDR1 and CDR2 (germline): MNHNS, SASEGT. The CDR3 length is 18 residues. Trimming took 2 bases from V and 0 from J, leaving 19 bases between them. CDR3 residues: CASSEKHRALGYQETQYF. The CDR3 DNA follows: TGTGCCAGCAGTGAAAAGCACAGGGCCCTGGGGTACCAAGAGACCCAGTACTTC.

The gene calls are TRBV5-3 and TRBJ2-1; 11 bases agree with TRBD1. TRBV5-3 is an open reading frame whose function is uncertain. V was pared by 2 bases and J by 7 bases, with 11 bases of the junction left unmatched. CDR3 length: 17 amino acids. The CDR3 here is CARSFSQGTGGKNEQFF. DNA of the CDR3: TGTGCCAGAAGCTTTTCGCAGGGGACAGGGGGAAAGAATGAGCAGTTCTTC.

This chain uses TRBV5-4 with TRBJ1-2; the match to TRBD1 covers 11 bases. Germline values: CDR1 SGHNT, CDR2 YYREEE (reference sequence). This CDR3 has 15 residues. V was clipped by 6 bases and J by 6 bases; unmatched bases: 10. CDR3 sequence (DNA): TGTGCCAGCAACCCGGACAGGGGGCTTCCGGATGGCTACACCTTC. Its protein product is CASNPDRGLPDGYTF.

The CDR3 DNA is TGTGCCAGTAGTACAGGGGGAGAGACCCAGTACTTC. Its translation is CASSTGGETQYF. J is TRBJ2-5 and V is TRBV19; TRBD1 matches 7 bases. The V gene end was trimmed by 4 bases and the J gene end by 4 bases; junction bases not matched to a gene: 0. There are 12 residues in the CDR3. CDR1 and CDR2 from the germline V gene are LNHDA and SQIVND (reference sequence). Drawing the rest from reference TRBV19 and TRBJ2-5, the complete variable domain is DGGITQSPKYLFRKEGQNVTLSCEQNLNHDAMYWYRQDPGQGLRLIYYSQIVNDFQKGDIAEGYSVSREKKESFPLTVTSAQKNPTAFYLCASSTGGETQYFGPGTRLLVL.

The V call is TRBV11-3, the J call TRBJ2-1; tentative D call: TRBD1 (5 bases). Trimming stripped 0 bases from V and 8 bases from J, with 11 bases between. CDR1 and CDR2 from the germline V gene are SGHNT and YENEEA. CDR3 length equals 14 residues. In DNA, the CDR3 is TGTGCCAGCAGCTTAGAAAGGGGTTCGCATGAGCAGTTCTTC. Translating gives CASSLERGSHEQFF.

This chain's CDR3 is CASSLTGQGLPYF. DNA for the CDR3: TGTGCCAGCAGCCTGACCGGGCAGGGTCTTCCGTATTTT. The chain uses TRBV6-5 and TRBJ2-3; possible D gene TRBD1, 5 bases. There are 13 residues in the CDR3. CDR1 is MNHEY and CDR2 is SVGAGI in the germline V gene. The V end lost 6 bases, the J end lost 14 bases, and 21 bases lay between the germline ends.